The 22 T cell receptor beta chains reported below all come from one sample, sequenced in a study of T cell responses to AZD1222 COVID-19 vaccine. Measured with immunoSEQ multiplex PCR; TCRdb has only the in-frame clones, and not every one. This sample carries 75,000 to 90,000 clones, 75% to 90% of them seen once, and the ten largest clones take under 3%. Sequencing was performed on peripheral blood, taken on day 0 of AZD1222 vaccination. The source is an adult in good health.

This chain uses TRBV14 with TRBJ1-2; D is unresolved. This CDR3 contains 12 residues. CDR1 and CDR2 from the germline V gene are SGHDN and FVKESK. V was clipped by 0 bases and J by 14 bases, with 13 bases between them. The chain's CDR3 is CASSQDETSKTF. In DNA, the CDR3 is TGTGCCAGCAGCCAAGACGAGACCAGCAAGACCTTC.

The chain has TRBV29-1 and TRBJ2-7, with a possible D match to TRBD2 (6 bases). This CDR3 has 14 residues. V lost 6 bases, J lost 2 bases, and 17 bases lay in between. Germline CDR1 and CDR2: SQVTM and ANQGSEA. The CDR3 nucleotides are TGCAGCGTCGCCGTTTCCGGGGGTCCCTACGAGCAGTACTTC. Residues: CSVAVSGGPYEQYF.

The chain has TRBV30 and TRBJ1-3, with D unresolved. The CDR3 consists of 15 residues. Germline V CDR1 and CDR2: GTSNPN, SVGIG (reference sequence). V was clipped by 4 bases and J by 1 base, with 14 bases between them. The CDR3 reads CAWTDVPRSGNTIYF. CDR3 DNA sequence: TGTGCCTGGACTGACGTGCCGAGGTCTGGAAACACCATATATTTT.

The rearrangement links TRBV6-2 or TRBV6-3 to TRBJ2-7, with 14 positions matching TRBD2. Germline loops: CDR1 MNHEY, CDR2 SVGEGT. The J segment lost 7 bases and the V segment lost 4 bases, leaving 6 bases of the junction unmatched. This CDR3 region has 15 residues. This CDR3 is CASSSGLAGVGEQYF. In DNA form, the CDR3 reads TGTGCCAGCAGTTCGGGACTAGCGGGGGTAGGTGAGCAGTACTTC.

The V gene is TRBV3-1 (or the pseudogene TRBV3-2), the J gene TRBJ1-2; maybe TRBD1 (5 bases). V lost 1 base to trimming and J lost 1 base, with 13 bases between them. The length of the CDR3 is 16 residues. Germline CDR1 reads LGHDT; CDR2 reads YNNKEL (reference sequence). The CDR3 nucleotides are TGTGCCAGCAGCCAAGGGTCTCGACAGATTAACTATGGCTACACCTTC. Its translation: CASSQGSRQINYGYTF.

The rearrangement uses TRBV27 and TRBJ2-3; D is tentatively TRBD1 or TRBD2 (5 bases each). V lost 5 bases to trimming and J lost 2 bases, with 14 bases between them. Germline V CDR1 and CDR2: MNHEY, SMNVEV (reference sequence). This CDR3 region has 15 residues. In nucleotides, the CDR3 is TGTGCCAGCAGTCCCTACCGGGACCCCACAGATACGCAGTATTTT. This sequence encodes CASSPYRDPTDTQYF.

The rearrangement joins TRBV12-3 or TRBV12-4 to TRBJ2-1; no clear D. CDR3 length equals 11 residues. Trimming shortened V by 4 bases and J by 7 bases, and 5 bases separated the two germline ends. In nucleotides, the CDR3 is TGTGCCAGCAGTTCGAGGAATGAGCAGTTCTTC. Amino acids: CASSSRNEQFF.

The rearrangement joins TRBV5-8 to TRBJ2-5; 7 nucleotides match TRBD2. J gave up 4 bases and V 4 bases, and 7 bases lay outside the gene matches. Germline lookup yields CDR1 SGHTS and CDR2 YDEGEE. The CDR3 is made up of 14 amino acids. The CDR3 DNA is TGTGCCAGCAGCCGGGACTATGGGCGAGAGACCCAGTACTTC. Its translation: CASSRDYGRETQYF. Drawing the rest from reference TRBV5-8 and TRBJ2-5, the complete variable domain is EAGVTQSPTHLIKTRGQQATLRCSPISGHTSVYWYQQALGLGLQFLLWYDEGEERNRGNFPPRFSGRQFPNYSSELNVNALELEDSALYLCASSRDYGRETQYFGPGTRLLVL.

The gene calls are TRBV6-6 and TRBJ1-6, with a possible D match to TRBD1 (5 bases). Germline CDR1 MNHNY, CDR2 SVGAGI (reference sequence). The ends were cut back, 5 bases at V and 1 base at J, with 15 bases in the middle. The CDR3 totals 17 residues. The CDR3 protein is CASSPSRGYSYNSPLHF. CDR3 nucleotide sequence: TGTGCCAGCAGTCCGAGTCGGGGGTATTCCTATAATTCACCCCTCCACTTT.

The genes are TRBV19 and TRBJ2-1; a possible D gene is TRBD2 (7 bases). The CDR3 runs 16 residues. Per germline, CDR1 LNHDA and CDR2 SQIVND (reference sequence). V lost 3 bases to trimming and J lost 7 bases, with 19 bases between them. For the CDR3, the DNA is TGTGCCAGTAGTATTGGGGGGGGCATGTCGGGTAATGAGCAGTTCTTC. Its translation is CASSIGGGMSGNEQFF. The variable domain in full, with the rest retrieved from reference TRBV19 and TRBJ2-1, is DGGITQSPKYLFRKEGQNVTLSCEQNLNHDAMYWYRQDPGQGLRLIYYSQIVNDFQKGDIAEGYSVSREKKESFPLTVTSAQKNPTAFYLCASSIGGGMSGNEQFFGPGTRLTVL.

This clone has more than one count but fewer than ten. The CDR3 coding sequence is TGTGCCAGCAGCCAAGAGGGGACTAGCATCCCCACCGGGGAGCTGTTTTTT. It specifies CASSQEGTSIPTGELFF. This rearrangement joins TRBV4-2 to TRBJ2-2; TRBD2 agrees at 9 bases. The germline V gene encodes CDR1 LGHNA and CDR2 YNFKEQ. CDR3 length: 17 residues. V lost 0 bases to trimming and J lost 4 bases; unmatched junction nucleotides: 6.

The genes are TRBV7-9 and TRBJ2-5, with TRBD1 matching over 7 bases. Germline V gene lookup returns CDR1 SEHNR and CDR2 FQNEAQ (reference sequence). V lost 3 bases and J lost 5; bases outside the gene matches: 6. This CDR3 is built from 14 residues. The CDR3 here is CASSFLLRGETQYF. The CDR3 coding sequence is TGTGCCAGCAGCTTCCTCCTCAGGGGGGAGACCCAGTACTTC.

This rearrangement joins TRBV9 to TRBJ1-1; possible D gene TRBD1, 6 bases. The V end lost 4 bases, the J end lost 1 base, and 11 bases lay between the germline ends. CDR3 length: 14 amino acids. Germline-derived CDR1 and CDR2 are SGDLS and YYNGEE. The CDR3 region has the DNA TGTGCCAGCAGCCCCGGACAGTGGAACACTGAAGCTTTCTTT. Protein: CASSPGQWNTEAFF.

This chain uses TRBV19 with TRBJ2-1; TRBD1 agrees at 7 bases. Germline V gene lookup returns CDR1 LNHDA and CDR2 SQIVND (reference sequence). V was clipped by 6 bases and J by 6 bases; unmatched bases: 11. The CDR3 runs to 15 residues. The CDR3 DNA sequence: TGTGCCAGTAGGGCTACCGGGACAGTAGCCAATGAGCAGTTCTTC. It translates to CASRATGTVANEQFF.

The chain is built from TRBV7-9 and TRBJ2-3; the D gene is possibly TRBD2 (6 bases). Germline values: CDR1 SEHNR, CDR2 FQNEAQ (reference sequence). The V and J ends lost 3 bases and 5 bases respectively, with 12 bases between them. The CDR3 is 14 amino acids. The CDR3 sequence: CASSFTGVEDTQYF. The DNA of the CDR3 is TGTGCCAGCAGCTTTACGGGGGTGGAAGATACGCAGTATTTT. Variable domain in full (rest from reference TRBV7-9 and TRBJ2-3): DTGVSQNPRHKITKRGQNVTFRCDPISEHNRLYWYRQTLGQGPEFLTYFQNEAQLEKSRLLSDRFSAERPKGSFSTLEIQRTEQGDSAMYLCASSFTGVEDTQYFGPGTRLTVL.

DNA of the CDR3: TGTGCCATCAGTGAGTATGGCCCCGCAACTAATGAAAAACTGTTTTTT. As protein: CAISEYGPATNEKLFF. The chain carries TRBV10-3 and TRBJ1-4; D is unresolved. CDR1 is ENHRY, CDR2 SYGVKD, per germline. This CDR3 has 16 amino acids. Trimming took 1 base from V and 0 from J, leaving 9 bases between them.

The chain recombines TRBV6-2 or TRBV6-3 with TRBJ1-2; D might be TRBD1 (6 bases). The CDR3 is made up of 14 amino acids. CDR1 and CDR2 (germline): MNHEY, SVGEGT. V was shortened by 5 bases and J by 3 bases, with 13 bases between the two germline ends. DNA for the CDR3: TGTGCCAGCAGTACGGTAGGGGGGCACTATGGCTACACCTTC. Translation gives CASSTVGGHYGYTF.

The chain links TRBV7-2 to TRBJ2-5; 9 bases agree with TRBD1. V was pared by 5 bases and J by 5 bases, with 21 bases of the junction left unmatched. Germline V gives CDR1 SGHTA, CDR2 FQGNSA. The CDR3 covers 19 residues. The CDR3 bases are TGTGCCAGCAGCCCAAGACGAAACGCAGGGACAGGGTTTGGGGAGACCCAGTACTTC. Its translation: CASSPRRNAGTGFGETQYF.

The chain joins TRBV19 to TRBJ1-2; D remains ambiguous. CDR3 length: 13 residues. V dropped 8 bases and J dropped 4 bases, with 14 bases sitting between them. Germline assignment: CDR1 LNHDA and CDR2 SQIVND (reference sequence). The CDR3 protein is CASVVRSGYGYTF. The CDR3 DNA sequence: TGTGCCAGTGTCGTACGATCAGGCTATGGCTACACCTTC.

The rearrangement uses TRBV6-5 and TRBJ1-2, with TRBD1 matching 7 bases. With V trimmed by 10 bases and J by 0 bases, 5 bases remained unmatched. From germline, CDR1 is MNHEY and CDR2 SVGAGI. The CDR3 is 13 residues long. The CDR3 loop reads CATPGQSNYGYTF. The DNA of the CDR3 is TGTGCCACCCCGGGACAGTCTAACTATGGCTACACCTTC.

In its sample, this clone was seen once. The chain's CDR3 is CASSKTANTEAFF. In nucleotides, the CDR3 is TGTGCCAGCAGCAAGACAGCGAACACTGAAGCTTTCTTT. The chain joins TRBV14 to TRBJ1-1, with D possibly TRBD1 on 5 matching bases. The CDR3 spans 13 residues. Trimming left V 5 bases short and J 1 base short, with 8 bases between. Germline assignment: CDR1 SGHDN and CDR2 FVKESK.

CDR3 amino acids: CASSLGPGTSGRRVTDTQYF. DNA for the CDR3: TGCGCCAGCAGCTTGGGCCCCGGGACTAGCGGTCGGCGGGTCACAGATACGCAGTATTTT. This sequence joins TRBV5-1 and TRBJ2-3, with 11 positions matching TRBD2. CDR3 size: 20 residues. The V and J ends lost 0 bases and 2 bases, in that order; junction bases with no gene match: 14. CDR1 SGHRS and CDR2 YFSETQ come from the germline V gene.